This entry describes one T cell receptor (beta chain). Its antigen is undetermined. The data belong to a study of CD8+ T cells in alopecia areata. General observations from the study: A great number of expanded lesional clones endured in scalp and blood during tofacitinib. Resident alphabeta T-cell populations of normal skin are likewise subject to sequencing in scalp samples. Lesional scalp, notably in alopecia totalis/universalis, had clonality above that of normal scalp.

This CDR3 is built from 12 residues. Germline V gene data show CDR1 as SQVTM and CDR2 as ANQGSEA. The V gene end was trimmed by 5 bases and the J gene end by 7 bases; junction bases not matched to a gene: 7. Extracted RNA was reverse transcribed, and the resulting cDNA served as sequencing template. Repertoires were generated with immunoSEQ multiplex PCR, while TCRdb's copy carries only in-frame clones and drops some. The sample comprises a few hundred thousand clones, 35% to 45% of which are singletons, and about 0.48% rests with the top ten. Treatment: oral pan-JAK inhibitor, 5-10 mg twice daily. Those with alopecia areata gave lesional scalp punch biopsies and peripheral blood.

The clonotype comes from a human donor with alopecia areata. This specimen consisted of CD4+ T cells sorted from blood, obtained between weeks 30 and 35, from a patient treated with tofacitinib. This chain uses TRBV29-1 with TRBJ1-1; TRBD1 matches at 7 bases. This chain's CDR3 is CSVQGDRVEAFF. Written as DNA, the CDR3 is TGCAGCGTTCAAGGAGACAGGGTTGAAGCTTTCTTT.